The T cell receptor beta chain under discussion was sequenced for a study of patients and donors after allogeneic stem cell transplantation. Germline assignment: CDR1 SEHNR and CDR2 FQNEAQ (reference sequence). V was trimmed by 1 base and J by 8 bases, leaving 8 bases between them. This CDR3 comprises 12 residues. TCRdb fed the RT-PCR reads into MiXCR, producing one record per CDR3 protein. The sample yields about a million distinct CDR3 sequences, under 20% seen once. The TCR comes from a human donor who was either an allogeneic HSCT recipient or a stem cell or donor lymphocyte infusion donor (not recorded which). It is not recorded whose cells these are; they may come from a transplant donor. The chain couples TRBV7-9 to TRBJ1-2; D remains ambiguous. The sequenced sample was blood, either unsorted or a sorted T cell fraction (not recorded which). CDR3 DNA: TGTGCCAGCAGCTTAGATCGGCCCGGCTACACCTTC. Encoded protein: CASSLDRPGYTF.